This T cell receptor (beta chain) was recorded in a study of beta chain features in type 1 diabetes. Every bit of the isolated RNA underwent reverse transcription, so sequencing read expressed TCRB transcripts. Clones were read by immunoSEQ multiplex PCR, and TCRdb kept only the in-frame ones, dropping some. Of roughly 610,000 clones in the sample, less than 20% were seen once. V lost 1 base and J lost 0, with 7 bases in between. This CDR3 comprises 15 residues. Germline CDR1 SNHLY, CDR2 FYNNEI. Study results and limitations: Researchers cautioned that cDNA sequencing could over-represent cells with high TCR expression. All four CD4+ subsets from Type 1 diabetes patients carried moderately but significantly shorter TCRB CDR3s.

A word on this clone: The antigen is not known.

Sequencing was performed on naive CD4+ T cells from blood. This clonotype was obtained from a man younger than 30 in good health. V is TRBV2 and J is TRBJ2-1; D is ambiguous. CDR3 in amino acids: CASSEGLISYNEQFF. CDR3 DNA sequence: TGTGCCAGCAGTGAAGGTTTAATCTCCTACAATGAGCAGTTCTTC.